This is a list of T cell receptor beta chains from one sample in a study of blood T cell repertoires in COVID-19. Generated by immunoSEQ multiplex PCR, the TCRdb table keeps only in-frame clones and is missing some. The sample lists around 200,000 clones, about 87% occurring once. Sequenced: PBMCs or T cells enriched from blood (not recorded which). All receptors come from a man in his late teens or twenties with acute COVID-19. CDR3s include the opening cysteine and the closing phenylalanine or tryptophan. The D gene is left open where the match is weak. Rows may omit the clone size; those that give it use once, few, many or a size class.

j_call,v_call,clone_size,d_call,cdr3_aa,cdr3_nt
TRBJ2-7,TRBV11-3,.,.,CASSLGGSGEQYF,TGTGCCAGCAGCTTAGGAGGTAGCGGCGAGCAGTACTTC
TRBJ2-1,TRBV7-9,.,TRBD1,CASSEAATGQGEQFF,TGTGCCAGCAGCGAGGCGGCGACAGGGCAAGGTGAGCAGTTCTTC
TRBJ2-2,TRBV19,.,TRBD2,CASTNEPGGTGELFF,TGTGCCAGCACAAACGAGCCGGGAGGGACCGGGGAGCTGTTTTTT
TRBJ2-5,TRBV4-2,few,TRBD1,CASSPGTGNLETQYF,TGTGCCAGCAGCCCAGGGACAGGGAATCTGGAGACCCAGTACTTC
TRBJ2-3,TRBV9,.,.,CASTLAGGSTDTQYF,TGTGCCAGCACCTTAGCCGGGGGTAGCACAGATACGCAGTATTTT
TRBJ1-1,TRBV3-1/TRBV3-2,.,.,CASSQSAGTEAFF,TGTGCCAGCAGCCAAAGCGCCGGGACTGAAGCTTTCTTT
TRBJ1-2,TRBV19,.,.,CASKERQATSITF,TGTGCCAGTAAGGAAAGGCAGGCGACGTCAATCACCTTC
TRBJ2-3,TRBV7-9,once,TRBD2,CASSLGVVAGGGF,TGTGCCAGCAGCTTAGGAGTCGTCGCGGGAGGAGGTTTT
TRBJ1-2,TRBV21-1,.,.,CASSSRDRDYSWYGYTF,TGTGCCAGCAGCTCCCGGGACAGAGATTACTCCTGGTATGGCTACACCTTC
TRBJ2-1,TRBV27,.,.,CASSLSGHPYSLNEQFF,TGTGCCAGCAGTTTATCGGGGCACCCTTATAGCCTAAATGAGCAGTTCTTC
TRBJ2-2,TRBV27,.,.,CASSLRISQITGELFF,TGTGCCAGCAGTTTACGTATTAGCCAAATCACCGGGGAGCTGTTTTTT
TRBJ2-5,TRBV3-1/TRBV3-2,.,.,CASSHWQGIQETQYF,TGTGCCAGCAGCCACTGGCAGGGAATCCAAGAGACCCAGTACTTC
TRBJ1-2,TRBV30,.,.,CAWSAWQGTGLYGYTF,TGTGCCTGGAGTGCTTGGCAGGGTACTGGTCTCTATGGCTACACCTTC
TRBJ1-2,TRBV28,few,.,CASSLQYGYTF,TGTGCCAGCAGTTTGCAGTATGGCTACACCTTC
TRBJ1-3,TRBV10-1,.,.,CASSESGTSGNTIYF,TGCGCCAGCAGTGAGTCGGGCACCTCTGGAAACACCATATATTTT
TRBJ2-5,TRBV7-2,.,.,CASSPGYDKETQYF,TGTGCCAGCAGCCCAGGGTATGATAAAGAGACCCAGTACTTC
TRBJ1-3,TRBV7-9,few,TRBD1,CASSSTGSGNTIYF,TGTGCCAGCAGCTCGACAGGGTCCGGAAACACCATATATTTT
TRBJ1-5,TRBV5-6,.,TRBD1,CASTTGGGNQPQHF,TGTGCCAGCACAACAGGGGGAGGGAATCAGCCCCAGCATTTT
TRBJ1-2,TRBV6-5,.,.,CASSYLLGTDYGYTF,TGTGCCAGCAGTTACTTACTCGGAACAGACTATGGCTACACCTTC
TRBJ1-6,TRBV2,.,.,CASSDRVSDSPLHF,TGTGCCAGCAGTGACAGGGTGTCGGATTCACCCCTCCACTTT
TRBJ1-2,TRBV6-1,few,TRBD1,CASSELDRVRGYTF,TGTGCCAGCAGTGAGTTAGACAGGGTACGTGGCTACACCTTC
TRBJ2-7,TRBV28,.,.,CASSLGRTIYEQYF,TGTGCCAGCAGTTTAGGGAGAACCATCTACGAGCAGTACTTC
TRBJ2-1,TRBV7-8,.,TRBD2,CASSLGSSGEQFF,TGTGCCAGCAGCTTAGGGTCTAGCGGTGAGCAGTTCTTC
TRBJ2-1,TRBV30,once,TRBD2,CAWTGLAGGRDEQFF,TGTGCCTGGACGGGACTAGCGGGAGGTAGGGATGAGCAGTTCTTC
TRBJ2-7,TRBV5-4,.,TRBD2,CASSQTSGYEQYF,TGTGCCAGCAGCCAAACTAGCGGGTACGAGCAGTACTTC
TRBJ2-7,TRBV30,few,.,CAFSRDSSSYEQYF,TGTGCCTTCTCCCGGGACTCAAGCTCCTACGAGCAGTACTTC
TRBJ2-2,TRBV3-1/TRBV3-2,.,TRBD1,CASSPEARGLGTGELFF,TGTGCCAGCAGCCCTGAGGCGAGGGGGCTCGGCACCGGGGAGCTGTTTTTT
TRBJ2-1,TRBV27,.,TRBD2,CASSLSDSGSLNEQFF,TGTGCCAGCAGTTTATCGGATAGCGGGAGTCTCAATGAGCAGTTCTTC
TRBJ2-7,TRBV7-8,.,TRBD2,CASSSVAGALGEQYF,TGTGCCAGCAGCTCCGTAGCGGGAGCATTGGGCGAGCAGTACTTC
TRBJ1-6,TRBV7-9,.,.,CASSGGFSPLHF,TGTGCCAGCTCCGGGGGTTTTTCACCCCTCCACTTT
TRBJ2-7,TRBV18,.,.,CASAEGRGEQYF,TGTGCCAGCGCCGAGGGTCGGGGCGAGCAGTACTTC
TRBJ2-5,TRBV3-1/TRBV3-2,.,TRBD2,CASSHGDSGRGETQYF,TGTGCCAGCAGCCACGGGGATAGCGGGAGGGGAGAGACCCAGTACTTC
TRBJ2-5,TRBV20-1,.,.,CSATGSETQYF,TGCAGTGCTACGGGTTCGGAGACCCAGTACTTC
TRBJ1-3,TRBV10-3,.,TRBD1,CATRPDRAGNTIYF,TGTGCCACCAGACCAGACAGGGCTGGAAACACCATATATTTT
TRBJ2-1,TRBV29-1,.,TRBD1,CSARTTGGYNEQFF,TGCAGCGCCCGAACGACAGGGGGCTACAATGAGCAGTTCTTC
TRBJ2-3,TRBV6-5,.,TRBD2,CASLRESTDTQYF,TGTGCCAGTCTGCGGGAGTCCACAGATACGCAGTATTTT
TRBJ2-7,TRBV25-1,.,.,CASVGTTPYYEQYF,TGTGCCAGCGTCGGGACAACCCCTTACTACGAGCAGTACTTC
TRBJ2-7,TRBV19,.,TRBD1,CASSMWDSSPYEQYF,TGTGCCAGTAGTATGTGGGACAGCTCTCCCTACGAGCAGTACTTC
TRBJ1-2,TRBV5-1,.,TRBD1,CASSPGQTFDGYTF,TGCGCCAGCAGCCCGGGACAGACATTCGATGGCTACACCTTC
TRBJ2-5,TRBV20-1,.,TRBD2,CSASLAGVIETQYF,TGCAGTGCTAGTTTAGCGGGAGTGATAGAGACCCAGTACTTC
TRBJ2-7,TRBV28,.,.,CASSLNGGYEQYF,TGTGCCAGCAGTTTAAATGGCGGCTACGAGCAGTACTTC
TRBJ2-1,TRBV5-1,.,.,CASSLVPGDNEQFF,TGCGCCAGCAGCTTGGTCCCCGGGGACAATGAGCAGTTCTTC
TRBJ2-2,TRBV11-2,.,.,CASSPPGSGNTGELFF,TGTGCCAGCAGCCCCCCAGGCAGCGGGAACACCGGGGAGCTGTTTTTT
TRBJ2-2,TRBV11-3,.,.,CASRPSGENTGELFF,TGTGCCAGCAGGCCCTCGGGAGAGAACACCGGGGAGCTGTTTTTT
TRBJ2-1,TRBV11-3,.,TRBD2,CASSAGLAPSEQFF,TGTGCCAGCAGCGCAGGACTAGCTCCCTCTGAGCAGTTCTTC
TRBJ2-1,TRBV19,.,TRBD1,CASSPGGGNEQFF,TGTGCCAGTAGTCCAGGGGGTGGCAATGAGCAGTTCTTC
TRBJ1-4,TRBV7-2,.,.,CASSFRIGGLTKLFF,TGTGCCAGCAGCTTTAGGATTGGGGGCCTAACTAAACTGTTTTTT
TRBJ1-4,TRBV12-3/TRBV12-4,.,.,CASSTPDRYLFF,TGTGCCAGCAGTACACCGGACAGATACCTGTTTTTT